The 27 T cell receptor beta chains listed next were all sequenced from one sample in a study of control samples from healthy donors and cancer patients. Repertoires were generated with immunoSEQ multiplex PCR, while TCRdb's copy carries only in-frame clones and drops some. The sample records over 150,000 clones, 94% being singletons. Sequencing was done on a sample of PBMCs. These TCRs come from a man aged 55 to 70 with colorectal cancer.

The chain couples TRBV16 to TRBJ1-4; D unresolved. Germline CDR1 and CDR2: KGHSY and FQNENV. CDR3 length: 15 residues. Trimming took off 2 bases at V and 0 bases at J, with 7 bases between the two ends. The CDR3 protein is CASSQEATTNEKLFF. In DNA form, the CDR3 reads TGTGCCAGCAGCCAAGAAGCTACAACTAATGAAAAACTGTTTTTT.

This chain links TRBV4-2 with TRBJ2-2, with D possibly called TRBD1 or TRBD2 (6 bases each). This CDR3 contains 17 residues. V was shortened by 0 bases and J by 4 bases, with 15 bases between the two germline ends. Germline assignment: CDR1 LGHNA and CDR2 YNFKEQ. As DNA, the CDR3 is TGTGCCAGCAGCCAAGAGGCAGGGGTGGGGGGCACCGGGGAGCTGTTTTTT. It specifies CASSQEAGVGGTGELFF.

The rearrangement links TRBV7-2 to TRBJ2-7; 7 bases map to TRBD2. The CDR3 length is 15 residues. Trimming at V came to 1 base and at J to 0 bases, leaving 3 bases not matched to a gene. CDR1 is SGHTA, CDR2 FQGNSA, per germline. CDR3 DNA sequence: TGTGCCAGCAGCTTAGGGCTAGCGGTCTCCTACGAGCAGTACTTC. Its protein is CASSLGLAVSYEQYF.

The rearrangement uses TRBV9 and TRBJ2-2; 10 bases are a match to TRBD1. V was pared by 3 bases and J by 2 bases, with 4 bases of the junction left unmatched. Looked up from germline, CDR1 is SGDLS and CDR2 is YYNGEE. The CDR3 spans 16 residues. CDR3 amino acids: CASSARDRGNTGELFF. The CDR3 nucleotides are TGTGCCAGCAGCGCGAGGGACAGGGGAAACACCGGGGAGCTGTTTTTT.

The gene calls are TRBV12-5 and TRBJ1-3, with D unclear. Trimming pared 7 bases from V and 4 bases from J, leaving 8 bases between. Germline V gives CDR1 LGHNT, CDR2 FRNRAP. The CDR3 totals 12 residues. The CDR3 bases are TGTGCTAGTGCGTTCGAAGGAAACACCATATATTTT. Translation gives CASAFEGNTIYF.

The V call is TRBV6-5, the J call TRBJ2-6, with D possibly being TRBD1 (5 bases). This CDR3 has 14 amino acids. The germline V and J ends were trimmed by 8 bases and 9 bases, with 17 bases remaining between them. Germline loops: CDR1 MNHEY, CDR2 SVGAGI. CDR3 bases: TGTGCCAGCCAGAGGCAGGGTGGCCGCAACGTCCTGACTTTC. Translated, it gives CASQRQGGRNVLTF.

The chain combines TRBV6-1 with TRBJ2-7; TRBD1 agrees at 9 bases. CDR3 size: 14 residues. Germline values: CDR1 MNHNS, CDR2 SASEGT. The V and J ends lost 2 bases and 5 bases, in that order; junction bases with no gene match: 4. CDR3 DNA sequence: TGTGCCAGCAGTGAACTAGGACAGGGGCACGAGCAGTACTTC. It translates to CASSELGQGHEQYF.

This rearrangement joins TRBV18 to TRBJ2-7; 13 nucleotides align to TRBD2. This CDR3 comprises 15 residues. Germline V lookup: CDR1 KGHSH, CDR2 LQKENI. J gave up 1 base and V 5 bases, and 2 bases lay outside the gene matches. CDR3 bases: TGTGCCAGCTCAGGACTAGCGGGGGCTTCCTACGAGCAGTACTTC. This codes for CASSGLAGASYEQYF.

The CDR3 region is CASSLFHDSGYEQYF. Here the CDR3 DNA reads TGTGCCAGCAGCTTGTTCCACGATAGTGGCTACGAGCAGTACTTC. This chain connects TRBV5-5 to TRBJ2-7; D call uncertain. There are 15 residues in the CDR3. Germline CDR1 and CDR2: SGHKS and YYEKEE (reference sequence). The V gene lost 1 base and the J gene lost 3 bases, with 14 bases spanning the gap.

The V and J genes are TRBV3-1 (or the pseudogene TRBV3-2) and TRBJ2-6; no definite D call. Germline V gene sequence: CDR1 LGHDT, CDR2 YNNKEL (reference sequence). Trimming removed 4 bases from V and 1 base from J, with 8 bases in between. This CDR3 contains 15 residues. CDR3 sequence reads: CASSLRASGANVLTF. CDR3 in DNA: TGTGCCAGCAGCCTACGGGCATCTGGGGCCAACGTCCTGACTTTC.

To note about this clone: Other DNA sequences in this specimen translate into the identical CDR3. The CDR3 protein is CASSLGGSETQYF. The CDR3 DNA reads as TGTGCCAGCAGCTTAGGTGGGTCCGAGACCCAGTACTTC. J is TRBJ2-5 and V is TRBV11-3; D is undetermined. Looked up from germline, CDR1 is SGHNT and CDR2 is YENEEA. The V and J ends lost 1 base and 5 bases respectively, with 8 bases between them. The CDR3 length is 13 residues.

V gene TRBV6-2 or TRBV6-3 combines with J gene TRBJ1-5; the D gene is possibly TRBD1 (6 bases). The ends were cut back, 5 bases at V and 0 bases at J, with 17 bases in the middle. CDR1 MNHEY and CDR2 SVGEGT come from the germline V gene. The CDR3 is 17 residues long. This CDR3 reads CASSHHRTVYSNQPQHF. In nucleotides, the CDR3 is TGTGCCAGCAGTCACCATCGGACAGTTTATAGCAATCAGCCCCAGCATTTT.

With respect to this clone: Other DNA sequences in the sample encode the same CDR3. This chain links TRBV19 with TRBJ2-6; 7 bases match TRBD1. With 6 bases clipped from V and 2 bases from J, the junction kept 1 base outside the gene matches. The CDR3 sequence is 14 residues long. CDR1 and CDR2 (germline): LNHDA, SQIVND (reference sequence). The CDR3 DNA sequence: TGTGCCAGTAGCACAGGGGCTGGGGCCAACGTCCTGACTTTC. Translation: CASSTGAGANVLTF.

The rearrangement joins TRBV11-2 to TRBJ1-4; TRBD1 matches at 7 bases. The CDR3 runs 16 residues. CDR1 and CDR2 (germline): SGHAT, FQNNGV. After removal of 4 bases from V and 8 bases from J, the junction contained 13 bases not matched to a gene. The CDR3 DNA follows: TGTGCCAGCAGCTCCGACAGCCCCCAGGGGGGCGAAAAACTGTTTTTT. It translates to CASSSDSPQGGEKLFF.

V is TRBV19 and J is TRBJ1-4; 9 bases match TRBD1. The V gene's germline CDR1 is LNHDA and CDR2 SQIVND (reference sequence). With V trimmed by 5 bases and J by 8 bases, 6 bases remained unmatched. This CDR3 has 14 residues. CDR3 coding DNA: TGTGCCAGTAGTCCCCGGACAGGGGCAGAAAAACTGTTTTTT. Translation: CASSPRTGAEKLFF.

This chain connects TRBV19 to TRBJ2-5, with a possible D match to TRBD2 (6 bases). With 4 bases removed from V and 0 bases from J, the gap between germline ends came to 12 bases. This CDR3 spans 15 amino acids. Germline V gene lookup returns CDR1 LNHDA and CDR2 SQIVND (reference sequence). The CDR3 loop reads CASSRGGTYQETQYF. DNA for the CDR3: TGTGCCAGTAGTAGGGGCGGGACCTACCAAGAGACCCAGTACTTC.

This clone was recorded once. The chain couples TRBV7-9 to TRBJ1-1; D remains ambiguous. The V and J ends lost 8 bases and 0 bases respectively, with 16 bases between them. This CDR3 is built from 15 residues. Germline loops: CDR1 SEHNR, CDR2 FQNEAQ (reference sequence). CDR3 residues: CASGPGSAMNTEAFF. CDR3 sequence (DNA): TGTGCCAGCGGTCCGGGCAGCGCCATGAACACTGAAGCTTTCTTT.

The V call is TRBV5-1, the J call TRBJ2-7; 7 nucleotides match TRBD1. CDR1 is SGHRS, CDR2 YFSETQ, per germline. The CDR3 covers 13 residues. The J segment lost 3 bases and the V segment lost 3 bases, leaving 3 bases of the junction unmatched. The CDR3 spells CASSWDRYYEQYF. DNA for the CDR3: TGCGCCAGCAGCTGGGACAGATACTACGAGCAGTACTTC.

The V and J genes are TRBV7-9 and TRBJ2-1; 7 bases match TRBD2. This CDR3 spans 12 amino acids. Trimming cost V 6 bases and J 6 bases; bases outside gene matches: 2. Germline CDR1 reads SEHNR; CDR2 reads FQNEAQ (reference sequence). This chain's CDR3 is CASRWTSNEQFF. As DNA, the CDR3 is TGTGCCAGCAGGTGGACTAGCAATGAGCAGTTCTTC.

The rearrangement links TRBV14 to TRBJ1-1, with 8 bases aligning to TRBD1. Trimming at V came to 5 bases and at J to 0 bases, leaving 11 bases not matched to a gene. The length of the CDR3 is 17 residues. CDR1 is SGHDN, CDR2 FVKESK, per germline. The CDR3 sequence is CASSDRRTGTLNTEAFF. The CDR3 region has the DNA TGTGCCAGCAGCGATAGACGGACAGGGACACTGAACACTGAAGCTTTCTTT.

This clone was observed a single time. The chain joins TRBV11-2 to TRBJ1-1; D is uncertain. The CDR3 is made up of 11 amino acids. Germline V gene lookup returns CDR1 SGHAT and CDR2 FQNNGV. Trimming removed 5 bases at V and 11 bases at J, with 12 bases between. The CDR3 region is CASSPQNLAFF. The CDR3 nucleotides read TGTGCCAGCAGCCCGCAAAATCTGGCTTTCTTT.

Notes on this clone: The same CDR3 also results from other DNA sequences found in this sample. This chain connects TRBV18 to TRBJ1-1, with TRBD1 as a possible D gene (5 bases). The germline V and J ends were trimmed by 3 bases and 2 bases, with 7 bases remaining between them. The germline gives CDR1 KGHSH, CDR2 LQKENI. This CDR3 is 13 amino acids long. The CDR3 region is CASSPQGNTEAFF. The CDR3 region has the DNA TGTGCCAGCTCACCCCAGGGAAACACTGAAGCTTTCTTT. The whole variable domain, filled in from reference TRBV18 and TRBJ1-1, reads NAGVMQNPRHLVRRRGQEARLRCSPMKGHSHVYWYRQLPEEGLKFMVYLQKENIIDESGMPKERFSAEFPKEGPSILRIQQVVRGDSAAYFCASSPQGNTEAFFGQGTRLTVV.

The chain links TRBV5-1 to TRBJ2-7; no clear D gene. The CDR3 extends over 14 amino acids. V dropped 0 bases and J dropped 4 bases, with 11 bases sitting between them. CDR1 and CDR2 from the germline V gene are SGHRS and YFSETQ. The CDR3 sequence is CASSLDGTWYEQYF. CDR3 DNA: TGCGCCAGCAGCTTGGATGGCACTTGGTACGAGCAGTACTTC.

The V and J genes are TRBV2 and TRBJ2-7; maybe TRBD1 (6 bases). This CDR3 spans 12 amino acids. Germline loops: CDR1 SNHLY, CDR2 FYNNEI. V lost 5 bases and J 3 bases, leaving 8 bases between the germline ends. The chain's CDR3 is CASSSQGYEQYF. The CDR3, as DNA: TGTGCCAGCAGTTCACAGGGCTACGAGCAGTACTTC.

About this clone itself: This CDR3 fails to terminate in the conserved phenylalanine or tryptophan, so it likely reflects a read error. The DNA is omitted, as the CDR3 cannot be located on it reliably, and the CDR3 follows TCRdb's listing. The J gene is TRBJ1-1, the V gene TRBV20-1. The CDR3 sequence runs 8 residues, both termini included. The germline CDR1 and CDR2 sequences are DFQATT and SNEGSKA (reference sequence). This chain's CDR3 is CSHLGGDL.

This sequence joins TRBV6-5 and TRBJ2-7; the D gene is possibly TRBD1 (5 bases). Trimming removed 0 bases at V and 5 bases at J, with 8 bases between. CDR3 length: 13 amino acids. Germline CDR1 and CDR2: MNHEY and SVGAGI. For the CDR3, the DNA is TGTGCCAGCAGTTACTCGAAAGGGGACGAGCAGTACTTC. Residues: CASSYSKGDEQYF.

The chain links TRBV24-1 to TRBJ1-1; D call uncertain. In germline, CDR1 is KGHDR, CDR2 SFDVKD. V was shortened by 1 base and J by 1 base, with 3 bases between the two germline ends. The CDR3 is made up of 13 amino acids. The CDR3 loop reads CATSDFWNTEAFF. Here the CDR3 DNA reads TGTGCCACCAGTGATTTTTGGAACACTGAAGCTTTCTTT.